The T cell receptor beta chain described here comes from a study of siplizumab effects on memory and regulatory T cells. The study's findings and limits: Left unconfirmed was the suppressive function of proliferating Tregs from siplizumab cultures.

With V trimmed by 10 bases and J by 11 bases, 11 bases remained unmatched. The CDR3 has 13 residues. The germline V gene has CDR1 MNHEY and CDR2 SVGAGI. Clones were sequenced by immunoSEQ multiplex PCR, and TCRdb holds only the in-frame ones, with some missing. Here the sample spans 70,000 to 95,000 clones, approximately 96% being singletons. In regard to this clone: As yet, its antigen is unknown.

The sample was naive CD4+ T cells sorted from blood. The chain combines TRBV6-5 with TRBJ1-1, with 12 bases aligning to TRBD1. This receptor was identified in a human donor in good health. CDR3 sequence: CATGQGAGNGAFF. The CDR3 DNA is TGTGCCACGGGACAGGGGGCAGGGAATGGGGCTTTCTTT.